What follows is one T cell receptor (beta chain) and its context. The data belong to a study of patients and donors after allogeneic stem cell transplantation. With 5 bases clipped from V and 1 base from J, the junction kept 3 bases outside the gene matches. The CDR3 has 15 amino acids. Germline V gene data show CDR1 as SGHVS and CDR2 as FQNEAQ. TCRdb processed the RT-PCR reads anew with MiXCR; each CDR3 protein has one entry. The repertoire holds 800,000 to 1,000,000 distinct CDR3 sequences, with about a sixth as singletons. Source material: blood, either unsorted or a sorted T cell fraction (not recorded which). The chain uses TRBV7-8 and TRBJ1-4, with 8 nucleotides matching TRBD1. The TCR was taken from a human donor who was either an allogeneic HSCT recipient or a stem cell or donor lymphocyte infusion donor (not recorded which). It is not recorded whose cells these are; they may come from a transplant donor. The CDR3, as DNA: TGTGCCAGCAGCCCGGACAGGGAAACTAATGAAAAACTGTTTTTT. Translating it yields CASSPDRETNEKLFF.